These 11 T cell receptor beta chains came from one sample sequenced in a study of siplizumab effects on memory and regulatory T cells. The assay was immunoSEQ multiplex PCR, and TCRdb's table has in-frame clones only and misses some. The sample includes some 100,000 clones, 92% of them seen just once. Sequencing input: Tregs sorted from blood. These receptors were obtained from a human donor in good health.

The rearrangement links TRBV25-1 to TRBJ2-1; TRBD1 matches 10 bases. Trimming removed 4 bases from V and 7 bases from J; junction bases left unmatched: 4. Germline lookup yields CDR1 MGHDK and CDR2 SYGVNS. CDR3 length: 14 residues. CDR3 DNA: TGTGCCAGCAGTGGTTGGACAGGGGGTAATGAGCAGTTCTTC. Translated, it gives CASSGWTGGNEQFF.

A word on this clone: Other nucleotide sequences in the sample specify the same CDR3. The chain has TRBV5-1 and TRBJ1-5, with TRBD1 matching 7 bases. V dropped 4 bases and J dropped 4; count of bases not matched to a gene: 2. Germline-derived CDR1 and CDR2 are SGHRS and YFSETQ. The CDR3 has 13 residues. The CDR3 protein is CASSPGQNQPQHF. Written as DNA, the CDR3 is TGCGCCAGCAGCCCGGGACAGAATCAGCCCCAGCATTTT. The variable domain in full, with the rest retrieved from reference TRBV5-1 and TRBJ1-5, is KAGVTQTPRYLIKTRGQQVTLSCSPISGHRSVSWYQQTPGQGLQFLFEYFSETQRNKGNFPGRFSGRQFSNSRSEMNVSTLELGDSALYLCASSPGQNQPQHFGDGTRLSIL.

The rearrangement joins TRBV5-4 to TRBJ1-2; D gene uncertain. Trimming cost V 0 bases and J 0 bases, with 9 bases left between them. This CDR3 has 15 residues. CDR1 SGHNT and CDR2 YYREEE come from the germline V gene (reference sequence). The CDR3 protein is CASSLVGAANYGYTF. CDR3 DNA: TGTGCCAGCAGCTTGGTGGGAGCAGCTAACTATGGCTACACCTTC.

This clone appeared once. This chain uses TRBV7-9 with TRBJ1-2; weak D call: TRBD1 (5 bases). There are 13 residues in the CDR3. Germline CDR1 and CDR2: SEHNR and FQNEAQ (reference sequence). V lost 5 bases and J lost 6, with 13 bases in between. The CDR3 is CASSGEGYHGYTF. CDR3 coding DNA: TGTGCCAGCAGCGGCGAGGGGTATCATGGCTACACCTTC.

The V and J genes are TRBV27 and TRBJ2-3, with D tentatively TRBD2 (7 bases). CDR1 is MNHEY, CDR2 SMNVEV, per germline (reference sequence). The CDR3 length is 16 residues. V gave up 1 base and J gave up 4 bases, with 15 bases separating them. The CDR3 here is CASSLYGGARADTQYF. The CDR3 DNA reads TGTGCCAGCAGTTTATATGGGGGGGCGAGAGCAGATACGCAGTATTTT.

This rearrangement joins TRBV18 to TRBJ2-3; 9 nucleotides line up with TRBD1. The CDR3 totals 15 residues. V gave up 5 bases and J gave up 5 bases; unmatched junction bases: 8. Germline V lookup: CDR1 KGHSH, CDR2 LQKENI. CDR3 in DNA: TGTGCCAGCTCAGTTGAGACAGGGGGACTAGATACGCAGTATTTT. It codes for CASSVETGGLDTQYF.

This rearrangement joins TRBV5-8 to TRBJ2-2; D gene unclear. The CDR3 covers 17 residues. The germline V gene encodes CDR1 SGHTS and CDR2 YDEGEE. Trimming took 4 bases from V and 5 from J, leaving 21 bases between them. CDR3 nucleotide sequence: TGTGCCAGCAGCGGAATGAGCACCGGAGTAAGAACCGGGGAGCTGTTTTTT. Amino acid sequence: CASSGMSTGVRTGELFF. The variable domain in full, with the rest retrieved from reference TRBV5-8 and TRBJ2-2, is EAGVTQSPTHLIKTRGQQATLRCSPISGHTSVYWYQQALGLGLQFLLWYDEGEERNRGNFPPRFSGRQFPNYSSELNVNALELEDSALYLCASSGMSTGVRTGELFFGEGSRLTVL.

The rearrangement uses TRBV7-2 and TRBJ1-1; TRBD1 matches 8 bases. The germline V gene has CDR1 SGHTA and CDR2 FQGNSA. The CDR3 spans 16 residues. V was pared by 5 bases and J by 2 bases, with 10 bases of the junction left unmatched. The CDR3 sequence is CASSPVAGQVNTEAFF. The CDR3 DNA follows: TGTGCCAGCAGCCCAGTCGCGGGACAGGTTAACACTGAAGCTTTCTTT.

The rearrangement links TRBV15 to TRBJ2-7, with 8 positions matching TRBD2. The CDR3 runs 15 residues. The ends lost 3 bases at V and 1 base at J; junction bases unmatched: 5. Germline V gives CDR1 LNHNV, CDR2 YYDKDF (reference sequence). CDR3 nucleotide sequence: TGTGCCACCAGCAGGAGCGGGAGCATTTCCTACGAGCAGTACTTC. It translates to CATSRSGSISYEQYF. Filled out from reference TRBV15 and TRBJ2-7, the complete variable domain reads DAMVIQNPRYQVTQFGKPVTLSCSQTLNHNVMYWYQQKSSQAPKLLFHYYDKDFNNEADTPDNFQSRRPNTSFCFLDIRSPGLGDTAMYLCATSRSGSISYEQYFGPGTRLTVT.

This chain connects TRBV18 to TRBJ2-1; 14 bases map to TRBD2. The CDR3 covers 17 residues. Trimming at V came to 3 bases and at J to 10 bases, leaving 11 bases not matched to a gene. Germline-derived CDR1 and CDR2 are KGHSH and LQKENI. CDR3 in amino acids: CASSPGLAGVRQYEQFF. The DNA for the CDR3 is TGTGCCAGCTCACCGGGACTAGCGGGAGTGAGGCAATACGAGCAGTTCTTC.

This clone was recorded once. The CDR3 nucleotides are TGTGCCAGCGCTCTGTTGGACAGTCCATACAATGAGCAGTTCTTC. This translates into CASALLDSPYNEQFF. The chain recombines TRBV6-1 with TRBJ2-1; the D gene is possibly TRBD1 (6 bases). This CDR3 contains 15 residues. V gave up 8 bases and J gave up 4 bases, with 18 bases separating them. Germline V CDR1 and CDR2: MNHNS, SASEGT.